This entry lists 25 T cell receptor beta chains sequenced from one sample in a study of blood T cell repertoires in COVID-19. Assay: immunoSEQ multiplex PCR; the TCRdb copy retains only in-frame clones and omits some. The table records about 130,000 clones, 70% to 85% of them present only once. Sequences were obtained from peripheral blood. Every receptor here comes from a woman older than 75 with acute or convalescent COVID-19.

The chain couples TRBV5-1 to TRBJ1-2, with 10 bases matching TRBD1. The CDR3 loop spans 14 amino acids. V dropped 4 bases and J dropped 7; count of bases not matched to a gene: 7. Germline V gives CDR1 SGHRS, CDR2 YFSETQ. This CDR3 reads CASSEGTGAFGYTF. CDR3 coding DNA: TGCGCCAGCAGCGAAGGGACAGGGGCGTTTGGCTACACCTTC.

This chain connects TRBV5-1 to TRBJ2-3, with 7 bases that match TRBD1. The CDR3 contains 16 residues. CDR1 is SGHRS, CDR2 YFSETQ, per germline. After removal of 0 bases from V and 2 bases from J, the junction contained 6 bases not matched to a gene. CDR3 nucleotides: TGCGCCAGCAGCTTGGCCCCGACAGGGAACACAGATACGCAGTATTTT. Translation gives CASSLAPTGNTDTQYF.

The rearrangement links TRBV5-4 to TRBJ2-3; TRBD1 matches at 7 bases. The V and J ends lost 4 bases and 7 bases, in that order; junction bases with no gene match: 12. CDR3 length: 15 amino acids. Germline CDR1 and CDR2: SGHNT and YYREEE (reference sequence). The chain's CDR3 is CASSQRQGTGHTQYF. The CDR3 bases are TGTGCCAGCAGCCAGAGACAGGGAACGGGACATACGCAGTATTTT.

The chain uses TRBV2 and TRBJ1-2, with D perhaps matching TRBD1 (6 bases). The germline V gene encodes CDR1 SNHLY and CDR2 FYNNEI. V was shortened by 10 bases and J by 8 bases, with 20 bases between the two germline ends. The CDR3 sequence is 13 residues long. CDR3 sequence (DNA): TGTGCCACCTCAGGCGGCGGGGGGCTAGGCTACACCTTC. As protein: CATSGGGGLGYTF.

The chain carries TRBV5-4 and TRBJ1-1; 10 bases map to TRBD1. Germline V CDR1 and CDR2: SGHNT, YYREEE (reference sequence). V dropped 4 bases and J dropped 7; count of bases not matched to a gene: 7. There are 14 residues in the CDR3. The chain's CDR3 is CASSPPRTGGEAFF. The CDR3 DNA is TGTGCCAGCAGCCCACCCAGGACAGGGGGTGAAGCTTTCTTT. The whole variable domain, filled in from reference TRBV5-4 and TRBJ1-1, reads ETGVTQSPTHLIKTRGQQVTLRCSSQSGHNTVSWYQQALGQGPQFIFQYYREEENGRGNFPPRFSGLQFPNYSSELNVNALELDDSALYLCASSPPRTGGEAFFGQGTRLTVV.

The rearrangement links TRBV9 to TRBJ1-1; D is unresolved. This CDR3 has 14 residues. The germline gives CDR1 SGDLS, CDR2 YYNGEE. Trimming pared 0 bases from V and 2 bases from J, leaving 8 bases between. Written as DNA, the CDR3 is TGTGCCAGCAGCGTAGGTGGGCCCAACACTGAAGCTTTCTTT. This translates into CASSVGGPNTEAFF.

The CDR3 DNA follows: TGTGCCAGCAGGGGGAACAGGGAGCGGTACAATGAGCAGTTCTTC. Protein sequence: CASRGNRERYNEQFF. The genes are TRBV2 and TRBJ2-1, with D possibly matching TRBD1 (6 bases). The CDR3 sequence is 15 residues long. The V end was cut by 6 bases, the J end by 4 bases, with 16 bases between. Germline CDR1 reads SNHLY; CDR2 reads FYNNEI.

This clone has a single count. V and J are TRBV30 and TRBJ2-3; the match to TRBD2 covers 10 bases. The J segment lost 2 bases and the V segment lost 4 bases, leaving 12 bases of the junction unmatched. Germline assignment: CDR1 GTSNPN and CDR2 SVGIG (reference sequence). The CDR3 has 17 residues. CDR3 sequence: CAWTQTRTSGTTDTQYF. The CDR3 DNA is TGTGCCTGGACCCAAACCAGGACTAGCGGAACCACAGATACGCAGTATTTT.

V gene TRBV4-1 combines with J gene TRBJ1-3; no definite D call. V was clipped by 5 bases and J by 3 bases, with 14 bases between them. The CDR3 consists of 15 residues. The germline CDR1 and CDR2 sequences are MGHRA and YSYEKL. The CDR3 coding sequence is TGCGCCAGCAGCTCCATCCTCCTTAGTGGAAACACCATATATTTT. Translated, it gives CASSSILLSGNTIYF.

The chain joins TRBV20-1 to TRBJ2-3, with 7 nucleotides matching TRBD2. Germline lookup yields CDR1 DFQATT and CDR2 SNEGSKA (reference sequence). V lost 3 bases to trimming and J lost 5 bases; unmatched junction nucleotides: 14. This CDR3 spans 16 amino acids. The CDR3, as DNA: TGCAGTGCTAGTACATCTAGCGGAGGGAAAGGAGATACGCAGTATTTT. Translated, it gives CSASTSSGGKGDTQYF.

This chain's CDR3 is CAISVDRGNGYTF. CDR3 in DNA: TGTGCCATCAGTGTCGACAGGGGTAATGGCTACACCTTC. The chain employs TRBV10-3 and TRBJ1-2, with TRBD1 matching 8 bases. CDR3 size: 13 residues. The V and J ends lost 4 bases and 6 bases, in that order; junction bases with no gene match: 4. The V gene's germline CDR1 is ENHRY and CDR2 SYGVKD.

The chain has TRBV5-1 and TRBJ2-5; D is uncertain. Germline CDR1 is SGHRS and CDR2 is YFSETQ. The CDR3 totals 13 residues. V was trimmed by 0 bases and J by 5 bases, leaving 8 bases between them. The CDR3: CASSLAPRETQYF. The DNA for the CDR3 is TGCGCCAGCAGCTTGGCCCCTCGGGAGACCCAGTACTTC.

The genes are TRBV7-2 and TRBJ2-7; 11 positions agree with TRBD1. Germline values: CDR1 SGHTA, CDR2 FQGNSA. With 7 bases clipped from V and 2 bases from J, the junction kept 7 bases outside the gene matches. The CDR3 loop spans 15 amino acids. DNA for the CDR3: TGTGCCAGCACCCGGGGGGGACAGGGGGCCTACGAGCAGTACTTC. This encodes CASTRGGQGAYEQYF.

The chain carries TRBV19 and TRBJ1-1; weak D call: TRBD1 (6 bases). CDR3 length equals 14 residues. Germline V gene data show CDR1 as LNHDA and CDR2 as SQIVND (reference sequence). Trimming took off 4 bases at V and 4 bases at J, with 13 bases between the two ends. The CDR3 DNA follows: TGTGCCAGTAGTAACAGGGCGGAAAGCACTGAAGCTTTCTTT. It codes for CASSNRAESTEAFF.

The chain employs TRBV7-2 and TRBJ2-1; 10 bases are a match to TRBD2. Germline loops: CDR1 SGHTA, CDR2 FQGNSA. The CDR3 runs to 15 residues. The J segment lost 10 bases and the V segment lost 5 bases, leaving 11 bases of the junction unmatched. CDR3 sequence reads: CASSPAGTSVREQFF. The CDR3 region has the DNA TGTGCCAGCAGCCCCGCCGGGACTAGCGTACGGGAGCAGTTCTTC.

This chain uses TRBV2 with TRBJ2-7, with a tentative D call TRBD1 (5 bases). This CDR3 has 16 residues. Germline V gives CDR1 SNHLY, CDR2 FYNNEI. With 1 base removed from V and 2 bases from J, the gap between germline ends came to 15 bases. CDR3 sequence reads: CASSEGPQGVTYEQYF. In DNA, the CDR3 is TGTGCCAGCAGTGAAGGGCCTCAGGGTGTGACCTACGAGCAGTACTTC.

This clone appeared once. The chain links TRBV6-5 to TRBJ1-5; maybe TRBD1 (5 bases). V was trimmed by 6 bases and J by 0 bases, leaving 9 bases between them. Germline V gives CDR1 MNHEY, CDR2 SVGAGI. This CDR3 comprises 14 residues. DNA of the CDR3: TGTGCCAGCAGCCCCAGGGATAGCAATCAGCCCCAGCATTTT. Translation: CASSPRDSNQPQHF.

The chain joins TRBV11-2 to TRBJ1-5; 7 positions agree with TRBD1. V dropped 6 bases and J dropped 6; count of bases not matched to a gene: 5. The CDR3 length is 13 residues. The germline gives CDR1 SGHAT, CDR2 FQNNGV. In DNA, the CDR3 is TGTGCCAGCAGTCCACAGGGGAGTCAGCCCCAGCATTTT. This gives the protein CASSPQGSQPQHF.

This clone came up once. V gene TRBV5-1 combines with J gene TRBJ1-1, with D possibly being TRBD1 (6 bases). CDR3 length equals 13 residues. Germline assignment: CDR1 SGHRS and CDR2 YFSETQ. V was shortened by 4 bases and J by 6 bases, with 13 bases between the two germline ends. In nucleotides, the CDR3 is TGCGCCAGCAGCAATAACAGGGCCCCTGAAGCTTTCTTT. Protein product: CASSNNRAPEAFF. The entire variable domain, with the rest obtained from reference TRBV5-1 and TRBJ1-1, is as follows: KAGVTQTPRYLIKTRGQQVTLSCSPISGHRSVSWYQQTPGQGLQFLFEYFSETQRNKGNFPGRFSGRQFSNSRSEMNVSTLELGDSALYLCASSNNRAPEAFFGQGTRLTVV.

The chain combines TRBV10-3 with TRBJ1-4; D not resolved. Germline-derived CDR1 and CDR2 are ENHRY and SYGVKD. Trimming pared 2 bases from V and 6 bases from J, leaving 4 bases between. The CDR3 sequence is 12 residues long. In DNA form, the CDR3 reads TGTGCCATCAGTGAGCAGGATGAAAAACTGTTTTTT. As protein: CAISEQDEKLFF.

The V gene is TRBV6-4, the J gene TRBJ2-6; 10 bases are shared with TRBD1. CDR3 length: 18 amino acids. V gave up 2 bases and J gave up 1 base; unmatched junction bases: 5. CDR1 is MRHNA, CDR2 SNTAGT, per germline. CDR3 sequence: CASSDGRQGASGANVLTF. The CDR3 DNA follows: TGTGCCAGCAGTGACGGGAGACAGGGGGCGTCTGGGGCCAACGTCCTGACTTTC.

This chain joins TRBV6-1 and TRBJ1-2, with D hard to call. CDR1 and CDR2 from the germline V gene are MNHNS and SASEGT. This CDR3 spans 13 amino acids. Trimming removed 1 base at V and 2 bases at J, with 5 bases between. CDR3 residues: CASSEGGNYGYTF. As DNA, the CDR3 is TGTGCCAGCAGTGAAGGCGGGAACTATGGCTACACCTTC.

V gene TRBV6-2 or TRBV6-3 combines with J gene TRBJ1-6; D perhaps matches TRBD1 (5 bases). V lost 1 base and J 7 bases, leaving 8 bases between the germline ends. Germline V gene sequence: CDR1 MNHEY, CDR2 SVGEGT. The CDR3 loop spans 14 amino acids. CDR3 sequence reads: CASSYLRGNSPLHF. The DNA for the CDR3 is TGTGCCAGCAGTTACTTACGGGGGAATTCACCCCTCCACTTT.

The CDR3 sequence: CSASGRNVNNSPLHF. CDR3 in DNA: TGCAGTGCTAGTGGCAGAAACGTAAATAATTCACCCCTCCACTTT. This rearrangement joins TRBV20-1 to TRBJ1-6; D remains ambiguous. Trimming took off 3 bases at V and 5 bases at J, with 14 bases between the two ends. CDR3 size: 15 residues. Germline loops: CDR1 DFQATT, CDR2 SNEGSKA (reference sequence).

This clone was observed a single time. As DNA, the CDR3 is TGTGCCAGCAGTCGCGGGGGGAAGAATTCACCCCTCCACTTT. Residues: CASSRGGKNSPLHF. V usage is TRBV27 and J usage is TRBJ1-6, with D possibly matching TRBD1 (5 bases). Germline lookup yields CDR1 MNHEY and CDR2 SMNVEV (reference sequence). V was pared by 5 bases and J by 7 bases, with 12 bases between. There are 14 residues in the CDR3.